The rows below give T cell receptor beta chains drawn from one sample of a study of blood T cell repertoires in COVID-19. Libraries were prepared by immunoSEQ multiplex PCR; TCRdb keeps only in-frame clonotypes and omits some of them. Of 77,000 or so clones in the sample, 85% were seen once. The source material was peripheral blood. These receptors all stem from a man older than 75 with acute or convalescent COVID-19. Both conserved end residues are part of each CDR3. Each record gives: V gene, clone size, D gene, J gene, CDR3 protein, CDR3 DNA. D genes are given only for firm matches. Size tells how often a clone was seen (once, few, many) or the class of an expanded clone, and some rows leave it out.

TRBV7-2	-	-	TRBJ2-5	CASSFPGVAQYF	TGTGCCAGCAGCTTTCCGGGGGTGGCCCAGTACTTC
TRBV7-2	-	TRBD1	TRBJ1-5	CASSFDTGDYQPQHF	TGTGCCAGCAGCTTTGACACAGGGGATTATCAGCCCCAGCATTTT
TRBV18	-	-	TRBJ2-7	CASSPSGRGFDEQYF	TGTGCCAGCTCACCCTCCGGAAGGGGTTTCGACGAGCAGTACTTC
TRBV2	-	TRBD2	TRBJ2-5	CASMETSGRAGETQYF	TGTGCCAGCATGGAGACTAGCGGGAGGGCCGGAGAGACCCAGTACTTC
TRBV21-1	once	-	TRBJ1-3	CASSKDWRGRDTIYF	TGTGCCAGCAGCAAAGATTGGAGAGGGAGGGACACCATATATTTT
TRBV5-1	-	TRBD1	TRBJ1-5	CASSFYPGQVNQPQHF	TGCGCCAGCAGCTTTTACCCGGGACAGGTCAATCAGCCCCAGCATTTT
TRBV6-5	-	TRBD1	TRBJ1-2	CASRVPGQGFYGYTF	TGTGCCAGCAGGGTACCGGGACAGGGTTTCTATGGCTACACCTTC
TRBV5-1	-	TRBD1	TRBJ2-2	CASSTDRGYTGELFF	TGCGCCAGCAGCACTGACAGGGGATACACCGGGGAGCTGTTTTTT
TRBV19	-	TRBD2	TRBJ2-7	CASSQGTSGELSYEQYF	TGTGCCAGTTCTCAAGGGACTAGCGGCGAACTCTCCTACGAGCAGTACTTC
TRBV28	-	TRBD1	TRBJ1-5	CASRGDRVGQPQHF	TGTGCCAGCAGGGGGGACAGGGTCGGGCAGCCCCAGCATTTT
TRBV28	-	-	TRBJ1-1	CASSSPRDSAGHTEAFF	TGTGCCAGCAGTTCCCCCCGGGACTCTGCGGGTCACACTGAAGCTTTCTTT
TRBV24-1	-	-	TRBJ1-2	CATSDNTGVYGYTF	TGTGCCACCAGTGATAACACAGGAGTTTATGGCTACACCTTC
TRBV6-1	-	TRBD1	TRBJ1-6	CASSEAATGGSPLHF	TGTGCCAGCAGTGAAGCGGCGACAGGGGGGTCACCCCTCCACTTT
TRBV7-8	once	-	TRBJ2-1	CASSLIGSYNEQFF	TGTGCCAGCAGCTTAATCGGGAGCTACAATGAGCAGTTCTTC
TRBV9	-	-	TRBJ1-2	CASSVQGYGYTF	TGTGCCAGCAGCGTCCAGGGGTATGGCTACACCTTC
TRBV16	-	-	TRBJ1-2	CASSPSEGYTF	TGTGCCAGCAGCCCGAGTGAGGGCTACACCTTC
TRBV28	-	-	TRBJ1-1	CASSLGAGSQPRGAFF	TGTGCCAGCAGTTTAGGCGCAGGGAGTCAACCGCGGGGGGCTTTCTTT
TRBV7-2	-	TRBD1	TRBJ2-7	CASSLGTGISYEQYF	TGTGCCAGCAGCTTAGGGACAGGGATCTCCTACGAGCAGTACTTC